This T cell receptor (beta chain) appears in the sequencing data of a study of blood T cell repertoires in COVID-19 (dated by TCRdb to 2018 to 2020). A note on the overall study: Collaborator samples came from the United States, Italy and Spain and covered acute and convalescent phases of COVID-19. The prospective study material was composed of cDNA or gDNA derived from T cells, B-cell-depleted T cells, or PBMCs. Subjects who had been exposed to COVID-19, were actively infected with it, or had recovered from it provided the deeply sampled blood TCRbeta repertoires that made up the dataset. The repertoires were released in a freely available public database meant as a resource for research on the immune response to SARS-CoV-2. Samples were obtained from the ongoing ImmuneRACE study (first 160 participants) and from over 1,000 subjects provided by 6 global collaborators. A de-identified subject ID, COVID-19 status, age in years and sex were almost always included in the sample metadata. HLA class I and class II types, where available, came from metadata supplied by the sample provider rather than from assay-based typing. Results and caveats for the whole study, not just this receptor: The quantity of clinical and demographic metadata differed by source and by participant and was supplied without curation.

The germline V gene supplies CDR1 MNHEY and CDR2 SVGAGI. V is cut back by 6 bases and J by 4 bases, with 4 bases in the junction unmatched. Its CDR3 holds 15 amino acids, cysteine through phenylalanine. The CDR3 DNA has 45 bases and is translated from base 1. TCRbeta CDR3 regions were amplified from genomic DNA using the immunoSEQ Assay, a bias-controlled multiplex PCR. The source study handled its data this way. The number of nucleated cells in each sample was estimated from the amplification of reference gene primers within the assay. To quantify the absolute abundance of each unique TCRbeta CDR3 rearrangement, sequence reads were collapsed and filtered. For each sample, productive Simpson clonality was calculated as the square root of Simpson's diversity index across productive rearrangements. The source is immuneACCESS, and TCRdb retained only in-frame sequences with V and J called. Part of the clones is not carried over; for the studies checked, unresolved V genes explain less than half of this, and the remainder is unexplained. V and J calls and clone size follow that table, whereas D and trimming were derived from the DNA. The sample contains 200,000 to 300,000 clones, 80% to 90% of them found a single time. The ten largest clones take up approximately 9.5% of the sample.

Enrolling through a virtual design, the prospective study's participants ranged in age from roughly 18 to 89 years and lived across roughly 23 United States geographic areas. In the prospective study, participants were assigned to cohorts based on the clinical history participants reported in a screening survey and a study questionnaire. For ImmuneRACE Cohort 3, a participant was defined as recovered based on two consecutive negative NP/OP PCR tests, clearance by a healthcare professional, or resolution of symptoms. Mobile phlebotomists in the prospective study collected whole blood, serum and a nasopharyngeal or oropharyngeal swab from every participant. Prospective study participants could optionally give additional blood draws and questionnaires over an approximately 2-month period. Before DNA extraction, prospective study blood samples were shipped either frozen or at room temperature. Notes on this clone: Its antigen has not been determined. Base qualities are missing; no much larger clone stands one base away.

The sequence came from a man between 35 and 55 years old who had recovered from COVID-19. The sequence joins TRBV6-5 to TRBJ1-5; TRBD1 lines up with 12 middle nucleotides. Sequencing was done on a sample of PBMCs or T cells enriched from blood (not recorded which). The sequence in DNA is TGTGCCAGCAGACCGGGACAGGGGGCAAATCAGCCCCAGCATTTT. Its protein reads: CASRPGQGANQPQHF.